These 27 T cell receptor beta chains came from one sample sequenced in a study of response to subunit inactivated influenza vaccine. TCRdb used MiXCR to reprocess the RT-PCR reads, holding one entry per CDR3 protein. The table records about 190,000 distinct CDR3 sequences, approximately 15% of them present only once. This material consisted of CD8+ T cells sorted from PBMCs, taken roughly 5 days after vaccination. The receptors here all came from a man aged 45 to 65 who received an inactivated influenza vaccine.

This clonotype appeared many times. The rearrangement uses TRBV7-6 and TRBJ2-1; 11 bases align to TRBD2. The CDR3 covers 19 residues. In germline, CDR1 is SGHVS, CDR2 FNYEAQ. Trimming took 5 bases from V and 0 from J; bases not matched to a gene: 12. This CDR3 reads CASSLGGGLAASSYNEQFF. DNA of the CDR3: TGTGCCAGCAGCCTAGGAGGGGGACTAGCGGCAAGCTCCTACAATGAGCAGTTCTTC.

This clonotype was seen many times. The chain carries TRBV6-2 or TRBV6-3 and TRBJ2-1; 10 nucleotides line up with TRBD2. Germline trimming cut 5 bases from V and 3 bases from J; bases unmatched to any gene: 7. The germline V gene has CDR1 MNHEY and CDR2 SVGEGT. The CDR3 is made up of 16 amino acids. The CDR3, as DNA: TGTGCCAGCAGTCCCAGGACTAGCGGAATCTACAATGAGCAGTTCTTC. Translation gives CASSPRTSGIYNEQFF.

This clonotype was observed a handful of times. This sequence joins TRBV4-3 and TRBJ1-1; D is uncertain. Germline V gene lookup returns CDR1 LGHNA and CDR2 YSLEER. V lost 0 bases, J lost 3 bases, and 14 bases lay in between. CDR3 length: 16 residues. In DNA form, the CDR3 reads TGCGCCAGCAGCCAAGATTCAGACATGAGGGACACTGAAGCTTTCTTT. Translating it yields CASSQDSDMRDTEAFF.

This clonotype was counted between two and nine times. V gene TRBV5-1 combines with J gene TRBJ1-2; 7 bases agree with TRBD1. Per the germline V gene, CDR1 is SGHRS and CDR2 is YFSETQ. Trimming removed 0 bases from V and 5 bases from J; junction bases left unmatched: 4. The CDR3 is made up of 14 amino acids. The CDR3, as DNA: TGCGCCAGCAGCTTGGGGACAGGTCAATATGGCTACACCTTC. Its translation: CASSLGTGQYGYTF.

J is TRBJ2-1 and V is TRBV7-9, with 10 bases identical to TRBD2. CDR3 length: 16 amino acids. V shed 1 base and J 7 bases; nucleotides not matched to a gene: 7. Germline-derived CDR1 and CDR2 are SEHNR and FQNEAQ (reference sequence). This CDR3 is CASSLDPGLARNEQFF. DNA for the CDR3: TGTGCCAGCAGCTTAGATCCGGGACTAGCGAGGAATGAGCAGTTCTTC.

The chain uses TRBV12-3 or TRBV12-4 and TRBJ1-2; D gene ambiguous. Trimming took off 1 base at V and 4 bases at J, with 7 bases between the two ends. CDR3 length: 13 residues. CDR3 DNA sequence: TGTGCCAGCAGTTTAGGCCTCGTCTATGGCTACACCTTC. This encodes CASSLGLVYGYTF.

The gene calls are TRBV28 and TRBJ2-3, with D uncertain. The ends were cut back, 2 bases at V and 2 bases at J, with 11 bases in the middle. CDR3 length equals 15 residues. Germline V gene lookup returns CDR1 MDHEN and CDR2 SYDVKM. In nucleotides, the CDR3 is TGTGCCAGCAGTTTAATTGGGCGATCCACAGATACGCAGTATTTT. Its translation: CASSLIGRSTDTQYF.

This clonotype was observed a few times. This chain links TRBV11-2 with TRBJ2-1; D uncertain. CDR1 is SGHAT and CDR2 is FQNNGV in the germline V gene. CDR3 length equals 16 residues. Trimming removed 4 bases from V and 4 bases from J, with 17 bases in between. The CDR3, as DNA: TGTGCCAGCAGCTCAAATCCTCCGCCGGATTACAATGAGCAGTTCTTC. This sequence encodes CASSSNPPPDYNEQFF.

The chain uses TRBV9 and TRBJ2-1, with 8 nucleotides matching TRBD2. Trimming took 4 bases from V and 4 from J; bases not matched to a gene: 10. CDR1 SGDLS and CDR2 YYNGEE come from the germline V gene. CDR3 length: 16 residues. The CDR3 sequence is CASSSSPAGAYNEQFF. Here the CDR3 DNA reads TGTGCCAGCAGCTCTTCCCCAGCGGGAGCGTACAATGAGCAGTTCTTC.

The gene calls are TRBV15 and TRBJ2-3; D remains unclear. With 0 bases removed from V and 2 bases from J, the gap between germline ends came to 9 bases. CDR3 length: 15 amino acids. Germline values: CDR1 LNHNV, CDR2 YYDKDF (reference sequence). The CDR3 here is CATSRERVATDTQYF. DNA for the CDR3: TGTGCCACCAGCAGAGAACGTGTAGCCACAGATACGCAGTATTTT.

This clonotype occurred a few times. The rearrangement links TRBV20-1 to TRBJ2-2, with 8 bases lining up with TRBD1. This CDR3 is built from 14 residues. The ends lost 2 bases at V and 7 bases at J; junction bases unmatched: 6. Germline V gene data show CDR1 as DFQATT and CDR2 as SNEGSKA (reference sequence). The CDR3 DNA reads TGCAGTGCTAGACGACAGGGGTTTGTCGGGGAGCTGTTTTTT. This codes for CSARRQGFVGELFF.

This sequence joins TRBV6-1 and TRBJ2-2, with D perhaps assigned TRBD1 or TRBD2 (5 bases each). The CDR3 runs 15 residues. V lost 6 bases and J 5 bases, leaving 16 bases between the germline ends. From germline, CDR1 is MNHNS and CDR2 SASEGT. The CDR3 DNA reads TGTGCCAGCAGCCTTCTGGGGGAATGGACCGGGGAGCTGTTTTTT. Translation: CASSLLGEWTGELFF.

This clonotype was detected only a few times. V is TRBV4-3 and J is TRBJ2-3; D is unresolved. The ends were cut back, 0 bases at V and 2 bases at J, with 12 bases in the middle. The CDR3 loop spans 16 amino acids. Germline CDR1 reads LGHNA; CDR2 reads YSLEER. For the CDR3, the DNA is TGCGCCAGCAGCCAAGATCCTGCAGCCTTCACAGATACGCAGTATTTT. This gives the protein CASSQDPAAFTDTQYF.

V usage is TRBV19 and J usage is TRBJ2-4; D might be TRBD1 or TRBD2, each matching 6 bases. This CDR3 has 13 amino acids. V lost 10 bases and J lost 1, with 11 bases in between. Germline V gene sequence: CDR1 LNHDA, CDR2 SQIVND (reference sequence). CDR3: CATRGLAKNIQYF. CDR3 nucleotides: TGTGCCACTCGGGGGCTGGCCAAAAACATTCAGTACTTC.

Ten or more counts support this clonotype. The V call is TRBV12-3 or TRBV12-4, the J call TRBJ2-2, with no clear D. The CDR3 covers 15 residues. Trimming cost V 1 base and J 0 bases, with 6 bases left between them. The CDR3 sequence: CASSLGRTNTGELFF. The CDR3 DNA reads TGTGCCAGCAGTTTAGGTCGGACGAACACCGGGGAGCTGTTTTTT.

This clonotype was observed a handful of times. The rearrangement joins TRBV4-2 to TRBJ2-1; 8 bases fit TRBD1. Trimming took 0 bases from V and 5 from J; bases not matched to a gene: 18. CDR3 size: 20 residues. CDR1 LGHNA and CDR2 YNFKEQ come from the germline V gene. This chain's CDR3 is CASSQDIVGSFRGLHNEQFF. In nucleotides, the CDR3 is TGTGCCAGCAGCCAAGATATCGTCGGGAGTTTCAGGGGGCTCCACAATGAGCAGTTCTTC.

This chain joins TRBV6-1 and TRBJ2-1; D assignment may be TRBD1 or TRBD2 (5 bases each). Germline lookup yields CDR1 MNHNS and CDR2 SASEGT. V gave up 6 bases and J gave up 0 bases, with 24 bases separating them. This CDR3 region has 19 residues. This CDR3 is CASSVHGALGPSSYNEQFF. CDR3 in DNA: TGTGCCAGCAGCGTCCACGGGGCCCTTGGGCCTAGCTCCTACAATGAGCAGTTCTTC.

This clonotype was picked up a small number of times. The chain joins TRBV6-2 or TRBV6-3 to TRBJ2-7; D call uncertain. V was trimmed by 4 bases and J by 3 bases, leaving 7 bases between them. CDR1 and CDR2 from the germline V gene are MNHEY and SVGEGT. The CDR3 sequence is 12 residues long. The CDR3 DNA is TGTGCCAGCAGTTCTAACCTCTACGAGCAGTACTTC. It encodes CASSSNLYEQYF.

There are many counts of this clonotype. The CDR3 spells CASSFSPGELFF. CDR3 in DNA: TGTGCCAGCAGTTTTAGCCCAGGGGAGCTGTTTTTT. The genes are TRBV12-3 or TRBV12-4 and TRBJ2-2; no reliable D call. With 3 bases removed from V and 8 bases from J, the gap between germline ends came to 7 bases. This CDR3 is 12 amino acids long.

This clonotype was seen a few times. This CDR3 is CASSPLGLAGNEQFF. The CDR3 nucleotides are TGTGCCAGCTCACCTCTGGGACTAGCAGGCAATGAGCAGTTCTTC. V is TRBV18 and J is TRBJ2-1; 9 bases line up with TRBD2. The CDR3 spans 15 residues. With V trimmed by 3 bases and J by 6 bases, 6 bases remained unmatched. The germline CDR1 and CDR2 sequences are KGHSH and LQKENI.

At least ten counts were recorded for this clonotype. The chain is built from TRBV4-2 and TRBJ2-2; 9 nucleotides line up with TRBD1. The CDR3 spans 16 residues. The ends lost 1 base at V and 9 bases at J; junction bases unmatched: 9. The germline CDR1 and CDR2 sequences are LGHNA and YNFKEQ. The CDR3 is CASSQVGQGSHRELFF. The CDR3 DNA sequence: TGTGCCAGCAGCCAAGTTGGACAGGGGTCGCACCGGGAGCTGTTTTTT.

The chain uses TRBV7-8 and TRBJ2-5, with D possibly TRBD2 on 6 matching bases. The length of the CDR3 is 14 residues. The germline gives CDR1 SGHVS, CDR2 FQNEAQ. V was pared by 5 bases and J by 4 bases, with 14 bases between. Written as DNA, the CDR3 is TGTGCCAGCAGCCAGGACGGGGGTGTAGAGACCCAGTACTTC. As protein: CASSQDGGVETQYF.

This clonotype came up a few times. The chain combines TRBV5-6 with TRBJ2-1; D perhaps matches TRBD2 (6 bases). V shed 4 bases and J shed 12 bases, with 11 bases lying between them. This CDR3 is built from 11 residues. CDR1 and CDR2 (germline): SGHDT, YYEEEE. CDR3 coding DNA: TGTGCCAGCAGCAAGGGACTTGGGCAGTTCTTC. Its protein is CASSKGLGQFF.

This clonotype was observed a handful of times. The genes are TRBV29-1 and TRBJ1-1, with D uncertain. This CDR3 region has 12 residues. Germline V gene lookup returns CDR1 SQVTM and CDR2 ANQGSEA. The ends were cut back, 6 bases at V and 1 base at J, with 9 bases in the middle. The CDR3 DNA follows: TGCAGCGTCCCCACGGAGAACACTGAAGCTTTCTTT. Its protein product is CSVPTENTEAFF.

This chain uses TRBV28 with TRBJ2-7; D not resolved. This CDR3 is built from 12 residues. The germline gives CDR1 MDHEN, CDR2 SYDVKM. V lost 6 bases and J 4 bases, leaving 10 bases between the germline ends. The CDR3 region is CASSLNTYEQYF. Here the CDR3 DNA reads TGTGCCAGCAGCCTCAATACGTACGAGCAGTACTTC.

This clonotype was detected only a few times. The CDR3 DNA reads TGTGCCAGCAGCCCCGGGACAGGGGCCACCGGGGAGCTGTTTTTT. Translating it yields CASSPGTGATGELFF. The chain has TRBV6-1 and TRBJ2-2; 10 nucleotides line up with TRBD1. Unmatched junction bases numbered 5, after V lost 6 bases and J lost 4 bases. Germline V gene lookup returns CDR1 MNHNS and CDR2 SASEGT. The CDR3 contains 15 residues.

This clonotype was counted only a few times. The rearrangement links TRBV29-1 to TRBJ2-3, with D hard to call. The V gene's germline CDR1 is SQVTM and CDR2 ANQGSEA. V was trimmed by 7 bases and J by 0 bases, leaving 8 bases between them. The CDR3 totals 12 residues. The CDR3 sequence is CSAEESTDTQYF. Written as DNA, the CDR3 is TGCAGCGCCGAGGAAAGCACAGATACGCAGTATTTT.